The entry below gives a single TCR beta chain sequence along with its context. The CDR3 has 14 residues. The ends were cut back, 0 bases at V and 3 bases at J, with 10 bases in the middle. Germline-derived CDR1 and CDR2 are SGDLS and YYNGEE. These data are taken from a study of T-cell memory formation after mild COVID-19. TCRdb reanalysed the 5' RACE reads using MiXCR and keeps one entry per CDR3 protein. The repertoire holds approximately 430,000 distinct CDR3 sequences, with about 22% as singletons. The source material was PBMCs or a T cell subset sorted from them (not recorded which). The chain recombines TRBV9 with TRBJ2-7; D unclear. The source is an adult woman who had mild COVID-19 (a few samples of this study predate the infection). Cell type and time point are not known. The CDR3 spells CASSVVTKNYEQYF. As DNA, the CDR3 is TGTGCCAGCAGCGTAGTTACAAAAAACTACGAGCAGTACTTC.